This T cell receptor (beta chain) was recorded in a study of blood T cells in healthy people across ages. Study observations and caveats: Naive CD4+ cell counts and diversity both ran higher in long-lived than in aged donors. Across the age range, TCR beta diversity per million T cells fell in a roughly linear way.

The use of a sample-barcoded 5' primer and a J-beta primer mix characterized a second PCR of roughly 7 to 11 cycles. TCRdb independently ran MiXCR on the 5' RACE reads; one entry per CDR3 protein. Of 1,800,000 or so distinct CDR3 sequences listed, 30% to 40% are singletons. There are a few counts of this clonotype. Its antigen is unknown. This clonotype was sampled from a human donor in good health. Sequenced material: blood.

The CDR3 nucleotides are TGTGCCAGCAGTCTTAACCGGCCGGGACTACTGCAGTATTTT. The encoded protein is CASSLNRPGLLQYF. The chain employs TRBV27 and TRBJ2-3, with 7 bases lining up with TRBD2. This CDR3 has 14 amino acids. Germline lookup yields CDR1 MNHEY and CDR2 SMNVEV (reference sequence). Losses at the gene ends were 5 bases for V and 11 bases for J; bases not matched to a gene: 13.